These 24 T cell receptor beta chains share one sample of origin, sequenced in a study of cytomegalovirus exposure and HLA in healthy donors. PCR used 60 Vbeta primers and 13 Jbeta primers. Generated by immunoSEQ multiplex PCR, the TCRdb table keeps only in-frame clones and is missing some. The sample includes 180,000 or so clones, approximately 86% of them seen just once. The sample was PBMCs. These receptors all come from a young woman in good health and CMV-seronegative.

This CDR3 reads CASSLGSSVGREEQYF. In nucleotides, the CDR3 is TGTGCCAGCAGCTTAGGCTCTTCGGTGGGGAGGGAGGAGCAGTACTTC. This chain joins TRBV7-8 and TRBJ2-5; TRBD2 agrees at 7 bases. The V segment lost 1 base and the J segment 11 bases; nucleotides outside the gene matches: 16. This CDR3 has 16 amino acids. Germline CDR1 is SGHVS and CDR2 is FQNEAQ.

The chain couples TRBV11-2 to TRBJ2-1, with 8 bases fitting TRBD2. CDR1 SGHAT and CDR2 FQNNGV come from the germline V gene. V was clipped by 4 bases and J by 5 bases; unmatched bases: 13. The CDR3 is 17 amino acids. In DNA form, the CDR3 reads TGTGCCAGCAGCTCGACCCAGCTAGCGGGTTTCCACAATGAGCAGTTCTTC. Encoded protein: CASSSTQLAGFHNEQFF. The full variable domain, its missing parts supplied by reference TRBV11-2 and TRBJ2-1, is EAGVAQSPRYKIIEKRQSVAFWCNPISGHATLYWYQQILGQGPKLLIQFQNNGVVDDSQLPKDRFSAERLKGVDSTLKIQPAKLEDSAVYLCASSSTQLAGFHNEQFFGPGTRLTVL.

J is TRBJ2-1 and V is TRBV7-2; TRBD2 agrees at 11 bases. Germline V gives CDR1 SGHTA, CDR2 FQGNSA. J lost 6 bases, V lost 6 bases, and 7 bases had no gene match. The length of the CDR3 is 15 residues. The CDR3 nucleotides read TGTGCCAGCAGTAGACTAGCGGGATTCTCCAATGAGCAGTTCTTC. It specifies CASSRLAGFSNEQFF.

The chain employs TRBV11-2 and TRBJ2-7; D may be TRBD1 (6 bases). CDR1 and CDR2 from the germline V gene are SGHAT and FQNNGV. V lost 3 bases, J lost 1 base, and 7 bases lay in between. The CDR3 sequence is 13 residues long. The CDR3 bases are TGTGCCAGCAGCTTTACAGGGTCCTACGAGCAGTACTTC. Translating it yields CASSFTGSYEQYF.

The chain carries TRBV11-1 and TRBJ2-1, with TRBD1 as a possible D gene (5 bases). This CDR3 has 14 amino acids. In germline, CDR1 is SGHAT, CDR2 FQDESV (reference sequence). Trimming took off 3 bases at V and 3 bases at J, with 9 bases between the two ends. The CDR3 nucleotides read TGTGCCAGCAGCTTTGACAGAGACTACAATGAGCAGTTCTTC. It yields the protein CASSFDRDYNEQFF.

This sequence joins TRBV7-8 and TRBJ1-2; 8 bases map to TRBD1. CDR1 and CDR2 (germline): SGHVS, FQNEAQ. This CDR3 has 13 residues. The junction had 4 bases not matched to a gene; V was cut back by 2 bases and J by 8 bases. The CDR3 DNA follows: TGTGCCAGCAGCTTACAGGGGGCGGGCGGCTACACCTTC. This translates into CASSLQGAGGYTF.

The V gene is TRBV6-1, the J gene TRBJ2-1; no reliable D call. The V gene lost 2 bases and the J gene lost 4 bases, with 3 bases spanning the gap. The CDR3 has 12 amino acids. CDR1 and CDR2 from the germline V gene are MNHNS and SASEGT. CDR3 DNA sequence: TGTGCCAGCAGTGAACTTTACAATGAGCAGTTCTTC. This codes for CASSELYNEQFF.

This clone was found once. The chain recombines TRBV2 with TRBJ2-5, with TRBD1 identical over 9 bases. CDR1 SNHLY and CDR2 FYNNEI come from the germline V gene. The CDR3 runs 13 residues. The V and J ends lost 7 bases and 5 bases, in that order; junction bases with no gene match: 5. CDR3: CASMGTGRETQYF. CDR3 coding DNA: TGTGCCAGCATGGGGACAGGGAGGGAGACCCAGTACTTC.

In DNA, the CDR3 is TGTGCCAGCAGACCCGGGACTAGCGGGAGAATTTCATTCTTC. It translates to CASRPGTSGRISFF. V gene TRBV6-1 combines with J gene TRBJ2-1; TRBD2 matches 14 bases. The germline V gene encodes CDR1 MNHNS and CDR2 SASEGT. With V trimmed by 6 bases and J by 16 bases, 11 bases remained unmatched. The CDR3 runs to 14 residues.

This clone came up a few times. The chain couples TRBV6-6 to TRBJ2-7, with 8 nucleotides matching TRBD1. From germline, CDR1 is MNHNY and CDR2 SVGAGI (reference sequence). V was clipped by 6 bases and J by 2 bases; unmatched bases: 9. The CDR3 covers 15 residues. CDR3 residues: CASSPRDRRPYEQYF. The CDR3 bases are TGTGCCAGCAGCCCTAGGGACAGGAGGCCCTACGAGCAGTACTTC.

This chain joins TRBV28 and TRBJ1-5; D is undetermined. V lost 5 bases and J lost 6, with 14 bases in between. Per the germline V gene, CDR1 is MDHEN and CDR2 is SYDVKM. The CDR3 covers 14 residues. The CDR3 region is CASSTSSSGQPQHF. In DNA form, the CDR3 reads TGTGCCAGCAGTACTTCAAGTAGCGGTCAGCCCCAGCATTTT.

The V call is TRBV7-6, the J call TRBJ2-5; possibly TRBD2 for D (5 bases). This CDR3 region has 15 residues. Germline V gene lookup returns CDR1 SGHVS and CDR2 FNYEAQ. Trimming pared 2 bases from V and 5 bases from J, leaving 15 bases between. CDR3 in amino acids: CASSLSSPLFETQYF. CDR3 coding DNA: TGTGCCAGCAGCTTATCTAGCCCGCTCTTCGAGACCCAGTACTTC.

This clone has a handful of counts. The V and J genes are TRBV28 and TRBJ2-3, with D perhaps matching TRBD1 (6 bases). Trimming took off 4 bases at V and 4 bases at J, with 9 bases between the two ends. Per germline, CDR1 MDHEN and CDR2 SYDVKM. The CDR3 is 13 amino acids. The CDR3 region is CASSSQGPDTQYF. In DNA, the CDR3 is TGTGCCAGCAGTTCCCAGGGGCCAGATACGCAGTATTTT. Full variable domain (remainder filled in from reference TRBV28 and TRBJ2-3): DVKVTQSSRYLVKRTGEKVFLECVQDMDHENMFWYRQDPGLGLRLIYFSYDVKMKEKGDIPEGYSVSREKKERFSLILESASTNQTSMYLCASSSQGPDTQYFGPGTRLTVL.

In regard to this clone: The sample holds other DNA sequences that translate to the same CDR3. The chain is built from TRBV9 and TRBJ2-6; tentative D call: TRBD1 (5 bases). The CDR3 has 15 residues. Germline assignment: CDR1 SGDLS and CDR2 YYNGEE. Deletions cut 2 bases from V and 1 base from J, with 7 bases between. Here the CDR3 DNA reads TGTGCCAGCAGCGTTGCAGGGTCTGGGGCCAACGTCCTGACTTTC. Translating it yields CASSVAGSGANVLTF.

This chain joins TRBV2 and TRBJ2-2, with TRBD2 matching 16 bases. Germline V gives CDR1 SNHLY, CDR2 FYNNEI. The ends lost 6 bases at V and 3 bases at J; junction bases unmatched: 10. The CDR3 runs to 19 residues. The CDR3 is CASSPGLAGGYGYTGELFF. The CDR3 bases are TGTGCCAGCAGCCCGGGACTAGCGGGAGGGTACGGTTACACCGGGGAGCTGTTTTTT.

The table lists this clone with a count of one. The chain combines TRBV28 with TRBJ1-1, with D possibly matching TRBD1 (6 bases). Germline assignment: CDR1 MDHEN and CDR2 SYDVKM. The CDR3 has 15 amino acids. V was clipped by 5 bases and J by 0 bases, with 13 bases between them. This CDR3 is CASSVRDTVNTEAFF. Here the CDR3 DNA reads TGTGCCAGCAGTGTCCGGGACACCGTGAACACTGAAGCTTTCTTT.

This clone was seen once. The chain is built from TRBV7-9 and TRBJ2-7; maybe TRBD1 (6 bases). Germline-derived CDR1 and CDR2 are SEHNR and FQNEAQ (reference sequence). The length of the CDR3 is 16 residues. Trimming shortened V by 5 bases and J by 0 bases, and 17 bases separated the two germline ends. For the CDR3, the DNA is TGTGCCAGCAGCCATGATACAGGGCTTAGCTCCTACGAGCAGTACTTC. This sequence encodes CASSHDTGLSSYEQYF.

The chain is built from TRBV28 and TRBJ2-2, with no clear D. Germline V CDR1 and CDR2: MDHEN, SYDVKM. V lost 7 bases, J lost 0 bases, and 9 bases lay in between. CDR3 length: 14 residues. The CDR3 DNA reads as TGTGCCAGCAACAGCCTGCCGAACACCGGGGAGCTGTTTTTT. It is translated as CASNSLPNTGELFF. The complete variable domain, with remaining parts taken from reference TRBV28 and TRBJ2-2, reads DVKVTQSSRYLVKRTGEKVFLECVQDMDHENMFWYRQDPGLGLRLIYFSYDVKMKEKGDIPEGYSVSREKKERFSLILESASTNQTSMYLCASNSLPNTGELFFGEGSRLTVL.

The chain links TRBV4-1 to TRBJ2-3; D unresolved. V gave up 1 base and J gave up 2 bases, with 19 bases separating them. This CDR3 comprises 18 residues. Germline CDR1 MGHRA, CDR2 YSYEKL. For the CDR3, the DNA is TGCGCCAGCAGCCAAGGCCTCAGTAGCCCCGTCGCCACAGATACGCAGTATTTT. This encodes CASSQGLSSPVATDTQYF.

This clone was counted only a few times. The rearrangement links TRBV5-5 to TRBJ2-7; possibly TRBD2 for D (6 bases). The germline V gene encodes CDR1 SGHKS and CDR2 YYEKEE (reference sequence). The CDR3 has 14 residues. V was clipped by 1 base and J by 6 bases, with 14 bases between them. CDR3 sequence: CASSLWREPSEQYF. The CDR3 nucleotides read TGTGCCAGCAGCTTGTGGAGGGAACCCTCCGAGCAGTACTTC.

This clone was picked up a small number of times. The V call is TRBV7-2, the J call TRBJ1-1; a possible D gene is TRBD1 (6 bases). The CDR3 loop spans 13 amino acids. The germline V gene encodes CDR1 SGHTA and CDR2 FQGNSA. Between the trimmed V and J ends, which lost 2 bases and 5 bases, there was a span of 9 bases. The CDR3 nucleotides are TGTGCCAGCAGCTTAACAGGGCAGACTGAAGCTTTCTTT. It specifies CASSLTGQTEAFF. The full variable domain, with the rest looked up from reference TRBV7-2 and TRBJ1-1, is GAGVSQSPSNKVTEKGKDVELRCDPISGHTALYWYRQSLGQGLEFLIYFQGNSAPDKSGLPSDRFSAERTGGSVSTLTIQRTQQEDSAVYLCASSLTGQTEAFFGQGTRLTVV.

The chain recombines TRBV5-6 with TRBJ1-2, with TRBD1 as a possible D gene (6 bases). Per the germline V gene, CDR1 is SGHDT and CDR2 is YYEEEE. The CDR3 is 14 residues long. Trimming pared 2 bases from V and 3 bases from J, leaving 11 bases between. The CDR3: CASSLAQGDYGYTF. DNA for the CDR3: TGTGCCAGCAGCTTAGCACAGGGAGACTATGGCTACACCTTC.

The rearrangement links TRBV30 to TRBJ2-2, with 8 positions matching TRBD2. The J segment lost 0 bases and the V segment lost 3 bases, leaving 3 bases of the junction unmatched. This CDR3 is built from 15 residues. Per germline, CDR1 GTSNPN and CDR2 SVGIG (reference sequence). In nucleotides, the CDR3 is TGTGCCTGGAGCCGGGGACTAGCGAACACCGGGGAGCTGTTTTTT. This translates into CAWSRGLANTGELFF.

This clone was seen a single time. The chain couples TRBV4-2 to TRBJ2-5; TRBD2 matches at 11 bases. The CDR3 runs to 16 residues. CDR1 is LGHNA, CDR2 YNFKEQ, per germline. Trimming cost V 4 bases and J 4 bases; bases outside gene matches: 8. The CDR3 DNA is TGTGCCAGCAGCCTAAGTAGCGGGGGGGCCATAGAGACCCAGTACTTC. This gives the protein CASSLSSGGAIETQYF.